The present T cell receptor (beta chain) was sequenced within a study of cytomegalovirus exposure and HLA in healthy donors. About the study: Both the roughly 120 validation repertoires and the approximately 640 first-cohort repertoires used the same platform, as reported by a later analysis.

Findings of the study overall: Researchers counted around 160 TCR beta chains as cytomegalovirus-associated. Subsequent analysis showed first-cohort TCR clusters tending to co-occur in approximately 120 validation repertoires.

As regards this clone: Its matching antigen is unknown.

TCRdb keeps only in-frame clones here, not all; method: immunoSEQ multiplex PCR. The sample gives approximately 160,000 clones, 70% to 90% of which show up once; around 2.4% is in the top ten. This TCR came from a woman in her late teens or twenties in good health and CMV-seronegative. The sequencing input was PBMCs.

The CDR3 DNA follows: TGTGCCAGCAGCGTGCGAAAGCACTCTGGGGCCAACGTCCTGACTTTC. Its translation is CASSVRKHSGANVLTF. The chain links TRBV9 to TRBJ2-6; D not resolved. V lost 2 bases and J lost 0, with 9 bases in between. CDR3 length: 16 amino acids. Germline-derived CDR1 and CDR2 are SGDLS and YYNGEE.